These T cell receptor beta chains were read from a single sample in a study of cytomegalovirus exposure and HLA in healthy donors. Profiled with immunoSEQ multiplex PCR; TCRdb holds only in-frame clones, not every one. The sample contains 200,000 or so clones, approximately 85% of which appear only once. The specimen was PBMCs. All receptors derive from a woman in her fifties or sixties in good health and CMV-seropositive. Both conserved end residues are part of each CDR3. D genes are given only for firm matches. The listing skips clone size in some rows; elsewhere it reads once, few, many or a size class.

TGCGCCAGCAGCTTAACGACAGGGGGCCTGGAGACCCAGTACTTC CASSLTTGGLETQYF TRBD1 TRBJ2-5 TRBV5-1 .
TGTGCCAGCAGTGATCCCACAGGGTTCTCGTCCGGGGAGCTGTTTTTT CASSDPTGFSSGELFF . TRBJ2-2 TRBV2 .
TGTGCCAGCAGTTTCATCCCGGGGGGAGGGGGTGAAAAACTGTTTTTT CASSFIPGGGGEKLFF . TRBJ1-4 TRBV27 .
TGTGCCAGCAGCTTAGAACAGGCGATCTCCTACGAGCAGTACTTC CASSLEQAISYEQYF . TRBJ2-7 TRBV7-6 .
TGTTCCAGCAGCTTTCAGGGGGACACCGGGGAGCTGTTTTTT CSSSFQGDTGELFF TRBD1 TRBJ2-2 TRBV7-9 .
TGTGCCAGCAGCCCAGCGGGGGCCTCCTACAATGAGCAGTTCTTC CASSPAGASYNEQFF TRBD2 TRBJ2-1 TRBV11-3 .
TGTGCCAGCAGCTTACTAGCGGGAGGGCCGGCTGAGCAGTTCTTC CASSLLAGGPAEQFF TRBD2 TRBJ2-1 TRBV7-9 .
TGCGCCAGCAGCCTCCTTGGGGACAGGGAATCTGAAGCTTTCTTT CASSLLGDRESEAFF TRBD1 TRBJ1-1 TRBV5-1 .
TGTGCCAGCAGTGAGGGGTCGGTGCTACAGGGAAACTATGGCTACACCTTC CASSEGSVLQGNYGYTF . TRBJ1-2 TRBV2 .
TGCAGCGTTCGCGGGTTGGGGGCTGGCTACGAGCAGTACTTC CSVRGLGAGYEQYF . TRBJ2-7 TRBV29-1 once
TGTGCCAGCAGCTTGTATTCAGGGGTTGGGGCCAACGGCCTGACTTTC CASSLYSGVGANGLTF . TRBJ2-6 TRBV5-6 .
TGTGCCAGCAGGCGGGACAGGGAAACTAATGAAAAACTGTTTTTT CASRRDRETNEKLFF TRBD1 TRBJ1-4 TRBV2 once
TGCGCCAGCAGCCAGCGGGGACAGGGAATTGACGAGCAGTACTTC CASSQRGQGIDEQYF TRBD1 TRBJ2-7 TRBV4-3 .
TGTGCCAGCAGCACCCACGGGACAGGGTACAATGAGCAGTTCTTC CASSTHGTGYNEQFF TRBD1 TRBJ2-1 TRBV7-9 .
TGTGCCAGCAGTGGGGGGGCGCCCTTGTGGGTGAACACTGAAGCTTTCTTT CASSGGAPLWVNTEAFF . TRBJ1-1 TRBV28 few
TGTGCCAGCAGGGGGGGGGAAAAACTGTTTTTT CASRGGEKLFF . TRBJ1-4 TRBV6-5 once
TGTGCCAGCACTTCGGCCGGGAGTGGTACCGGGGAGCTGTTTTTT CASTSAGSGTGELFF . TRBJ2-2 TRBV28 .
TGCGCCAGCAGCCCTGCGGGACTAGCGGGCCATGAGCAGTTCTTC CASSPAGLAGHEQFF TRBD2 TRBJ2-1 TRBV5-1 .
TGTGCCAGCAGCTTCTGGGACACCGCGAACACCGGGGAGCTGTTTTTT CASSFWDTANTGELFF . TRBJ2-2 TRBV9 .
TGTGCCAGTAGCGAGACCGGGACAGGGGGCGGGTACGAGCAGTACTTC CASSETGTGGGYEQYF TRBD1 TRBJ2-7 TRBV19 .
TGTGCCAGCAGTACCGGGACAGACAATCGGCCCCAGCATTTT CASSTGTDNRPQHF TRBD1 TRBJ1-5 TRBV28 .
TGTGCCAGCAGAACTAACAGGGAAGCTAACTATGGCTACACCTTC CASRTNREANYGYTF . TRBJ1-2 TRBV2 .
TGTGCCAGCAGCTTATGGACAGACAATGAGCAGTTCTTC CASSLWTDNEQFF . TRBJ2-1 TRBV11-2 .
TGTGCCAGCAGCTCCCCTAGCGGGAAGTCCTACGAGCAGTACTTC CASSSPSGKSYEQYF TRBD2 TRBJ2-7 TRBV7-9 .
TGTGCCAGCAGCTTAACTGGCGGGGAGGGACGCGAGCAGTACTTC CASSLTGGEGREQYF TRBD2 TRBJ2-7 TRBV7-9 .
TGCGCCAGCAGCTTGGGACAGGGGGCTTCGGACTATGGCTACACCTTC CASSLGQGASDYGYTF TRBD1 TRBJ1-2 TRBV5-1 .
TGTGCCTGGATACGCTTGGACAGGTCCACAGATACGCAGTATTTT CAWIRLDRSTDTQYF TRBD1 TRBJ2-3 TRBV30 .
TGTGCCAGCAGTCCAGGGACAGGGGCGAACACCGGGGAGCTGTTTTTT CASSPGTGANTGELFF TRBD1 TRBJ2-2 TRBV6-4 .
TGTGCCAGCAGCCAAACCCCGGGACAGTCATACAATGAGCAGTTCTTC CASSQTPGQSYNEQFF TRBD1 TRBJ2-1 TRBV28 .
TGTGCCAGCAGCCAAACTAATGAAAAACTGTTTTTT CASSQTNEKLFF . TRBJ1-4 TRBV28 .
TGTGCCAGCAGCTTGGGGATGCGGAATGAAAAACTGTTTTTT CASSLGMRNEKLFF . TRBJ1-4 TRBV5-6 few
TGTGCCAGCAGCCCTAGGACAGGGGGAGAGACCCAGTACTTC CASSPRTGGETQYF TRBD1 TRBJ2-5 TRBV7-7 .
TGTGCCGGTGACGATGGGAGCTTCTATGGCTACACCTTC CAGDDGSFYGYTF . TRBJ1-2 TRBV21-1 few
TGTGCCAGCAGCTTGATGGTAGCGGGGGCGGGAGAGCAGTACTTC CASSLMVAGAGEQYF TRBD2 TRBJ2-7 TRBV5-5 .
TGCAGCGTTGCCTTGGAGGAGGATTACGAGCAGTACTTC CSVALEEDYEQYF . TRBJ2-7 TRBV29-1 few